This TCR beta chain stems from a study of blood T cell repertoires in COVID-19. Produced via immunoSEQ multiplex PCR; TCRdb's table is partial and in-frame only. The table shows approximately 400,000 clones, with about 89% occurring only once. The V end was cut by 2 bases, the J end by 4 bases, with 8 bases between. The CDR3 covers 14 residues. Germline V gene data show CDR1 as SNHLY and CDR2 as FYNNEI. This TCR was sampled from a middle-aged man with acute or convalescent COVID-19. The sample was peripheral blood. The genes are TRBV2 and TRBJ2-2; perhaps TRBD1 as D (5 bases). CDR3 amino acids: CASSEIGATGELFF. The CDR3 nucleotides are TGTGCCAGCAGTGAAATAGGGGCCACCGGGGAGCTGTTTTTT. The full variable domain, with the rest looked up from reference TRBV2 and TRBJ2-2, is EPEVTQTPSHQVTQMGQEVILRCVPISNHLYFYWYRQILGQKVEFLVSFYNNEISEKSEIFDDQFSVERPDGSNFTLKIRSTKLEDSAMYFCASSEIGATGELFFGEGSRLTVL.